This TCR beta chain was profiled in a study of blood T cell repertoires in COVID-19. Across the whole study: Sources were T cells, B-cell-depleted T cells, or PBMCs; the material itself was cDNA or gDNA.

The assay was immunoSEQ multiplex PCR, and TCRdb's table has in-frame clones only and misses some. The repertoire holds around 200,000 clones, with approximately 89% as singletons. Trimming cost V 6 bases and J 7 bases; bases outside gene matches: 7. Germline values: CDR1 MNHEY, CDR2 SMNVEV (reference sequence). The CDR3 has 14 residues. This study enrolled people aged about 18 to 100 from about 24 US geographic areas. The clonotype comes from a woman aged 40 to 49 with acute COVID-19. Specimen: PBMCs or T cells enriched from blood (not recorded which). The chain has TRBV27 and TRBJ2-1, with 9 bases fitting TRBD1. CDR3 in amino acids: CASRGTGFGNEQFF. The CDR3 region has the DNA TGTGCCAGCAGAGGGACAGGGTTTGGGAATGAGCAGTTCTTC.